This TCR beta chain appears in the sequencing data of a study of CD8 T cells in ankylosing spondylitis. Regarding the study as a whole: Roughly 8 highly homologous variants formed a TCR beta motif that appeared characteristic of ankylosing spondylitis blood.

Quantitative barcoded 5'-RACE was used to prepare TCR beta libraries. TCRdb analysed the 5' RACE reads with MiXCR anew, one entry per CDR3 protein. The repertoire holds 250,000 or so distinct CDR3 sequences, with about 18% as singletons. Comment on this clonotype: Its target is unknown.

CDR3 length: 15 amino acids. In germline, CDR1 is DFQATT, CDR2 SNEGSKA (reference sequence). V trimming: 5 bases; J trimming: 5 bases; junction bases outside the gene matches: 9. The clonotype comes from a male donor with ankylosing spondylitis or in good health (not recorded which). The gene calls are TRBV20-1 and TRBJ2-5; TRBD2 agrees at 12 bases. The material sequenced was blood, either unsorted or a sorted T cell fraction (not recorded which). CDR3 protein: CSARTSGIGWETQYF. DNA for the CDR3: TGCAGTGCTCGGACTAGCGGGATAGGTTGGGAGACCCAGTACTTC.